The rows below give T cell receptor beta chains drawn from one sample of a study of cytomegalovirus exposure and HLA in healthy donors. The data were produced by immunoSEQ multiplex PCR, yet TCRdb's version contains in-frame clones alone and is incomplete. Here the sample spans about 220,000 clones, around four fifths being singletons. Sequenced: PBMCs. These TCRs come from a boy aged 2-15 years in good health and CMV-seronegative. CDR3s include the opening cysteine and the closing phenylalanine or tryptophan. D genes are given only for firm matches. Where a row states a size, it is once, few, many or the class of an expanded clone; other rows omit it.

-	TRBV6-6	TRBJ2-7	-	TGTGCCAGCAGTTACTACGACTCAGCCCCCTACGAGCAGTACTTC	CASSYYDSAPYEQYF
-	TRBV6-4	TRBJ2-2	-	TGTGCCAGCCACTGTGCAGGGAACACCGGGGAGCTGTTTTTT	CASHCAGNTGELFF
-	TRBV5-6	TRBJ2-7	-	TGTGCCAGCAGCTTGGCCCCCACAGCTTACGAGCAGTACTTC	CASSLAPTAYEQYF
-	TRBV6-1	TRBJ1-1	-	TGTGCCAGCACCCCTTTGACTGAAGCTTTCTTT	CASTPLTEAFF
-	TRBV11-2	TRBJ2-1	-	TGTGCCAGCAGCTACAGGGATGATGAGCAGTTCTTC	CASSYRDDEQFF
-	TRBV6-1	TRBJ2-7	few	TGTGCCAGCAGTGAATTAAAGGGACAACGAACCTACGAGCAGTACTTC	CASSELKGQRTYEQYF
TRBD2	TRBV6-1	TRBJ2-7	-	TGTGCCAGCACGCCTAGCGGAACCTACGAGCAGTACTTC	CASTPSGTYEQYF
-	TRBV9	TRBJ2-6	-	TGTGCCAGCAGCAAGTCGGTTACTGGGGCCAACGTCCTGACTTTC	CASSKSVTGANVLTF
-	TRBV30	TRBJ2-2	few	TGTGCCTGGAGCGAGCGGTTCGCGAACACCGGGGAGCTGTTTTTT	CAWSERFANTGELFF
TRBD2	TRBV7-9	TRBJ2-5	-	TGTGCCAGCAGCAGGCCTCTAGCGGGGGGACGTCAAGAGACCCAGTACTTC	CASSRPLAGGRQETQYF
-	TRBV7-9	TRBJ2-5	-	TGTGCCAGCAGCCCCTGGGCCGAGCGGGAGACCCAGTACTTC	CASSPWAERETQYF
TRBD1	TRBV2	TRBJ2-2	-	TGTGCCAGTGGGGGACAGCCACAGAACACCGGGGAGCTGTTTTTT	CASGGQPQNTGELFF
TRBD1	TRBV6-1	TRBJ2-7	-	TGTGCCAGCAGTTGGGGACAGGGTTCCTACGAGCAGTACTTC	CASSWGQGSYEQYF
-	TRBV15	TRBJ2-6	-	TGTGCCACCAGGAGGTCTGGGGCCAACGTCCTGACTTTC	CATRRSGANVLTF
TRBD1	TRBV6-5	TRBJ2-7	-	TGTGCCAGCATTGGCAGGGGGCCAAGGGACGAGCAGTACTTC	CASIGRGPRDEQYF
TRBD2	TRBV7-9	TRBJ2-1	-	TGTGCCAGCAGCCATCATCGGGACTACTACAATGAGCAGTTCTTC	CASSHHRDYYNEQFF
-	TRBV27	TRBJ1-2	-	TGTGCCAGCAGTTTTCAGGGAAACTATGGCTACACCTTC	CASSFQGNYGYTF
-	TRBV30	TRBJ1-1	-	TGTGCCTGGAACCCGGGGGGCCCTGAAGCTTTCTTT	CAWNPGGPEAFF
TRBD1	TRBV29-1	TRBJ2-7	-	TGCAGCGTCAGACAGGGCCCCGAGCAGTACTTC	CSVRQGPEQYF
TRBD2	TRBV27	TRBJ2-7	-	TGTGCCAGCAGCTCTGGACTAGAATCCTACGAGCAGTACTTC	CASSSGLESYEQYF
-	TRBV6-1	TRBJ1-1	few	TGTGCCAGCAGTGAAATCGGGGCTGAAGCTTTCTTT	CASSEIGAEAFF
TRBD1	TRBV6-5	TRBJ1-1	-	TGTGCCAGCAGTTTTCGTGACAGGGGCTCACATGAAGCTTTCTTT	CASSFRDRGSHEAFF
-	TRBV6-5	TRBJ1-2	few	TGTGCCAGCAGTTACTACGGGGAGGGCTATGGCTACACCTTC	CASSYYGEGYGYTF
TRBD2	TRBV6-5	TRBJ2-7	-	TGTGCCAGCAGCCGCGGGGGGGATAAATTCTACGAGCAGTACTTC	CASSRGGDKFYEQYF
TRBD2	TRBV27	TRBJ2-5	-	TGTGCCAGCAGTTCATGGACTAGCGGGGGGGAGACCCAGTACTTC	CASSSWTSGGETQYF
-	TRBV27	TRBJ2-1	-	TGTGCCAGCAGTCTTAGCGGCAGCTCCTACAATGAGCAGTTCTTC	CASSLSGSSYNEQFF
-	TRBV29-1	TRBJ2-3	once	TGCAGCGTTGGGAGGATTCACGGCACAGATACGCAGTATTTT	CSVGRIHGTDTQYF
TRBD2	TRBV6-1	TRBJ2-5	-	TGTGCCAGCAGTGTACTAGCGGAGAAGTACCAAGAGACCCAGTACTTC	CASSVLAEKYQETQYF
TRBD2	TRBV2	TRBJ2-3	-	TGTGCCAGCAGTGAGATTCTAGCGGGAGGGGGCACAGATACGCAGTATTTT	CASSEILAGGGTDTQYF
TRBD2	TRBV5-1	TRBJ2-1	-	TGCGCCAGCAGCCCGGATGGGACTAGCGGGTCCGGGAATGAGCAGTTCTTC	CASSPDGTSGSGNEQFF
-	TRBV30	TRBJ1-1	-	TGTGCCTGGAGTGTCGTCGTTAGCGCTTTCTTT	CAWSVVVSAFF
-	TRBV5-8	TRBJ1-1	few	TGTGCCAGCAGCTTGTATGCAAGCAGGGCGAACACTGAAGCTTTCTTT	CASSLYASRANTEAFF
-	TRBV4-1	TRBJ2-7	-	TGCGCCAGCAGCCAACGAGGAGAGCAGTACTTC	CASSQRGEQYF
-	TRBV2	TRBJ2-7	few	TGTGCCAGCAACCTAGGGGGACAACAGTACTTC	CASNLGGQQYF
TRBD1	TRBV5-6	TRBJ1-3	once	TGTGCCAGCAGCTCGGGACAGATTGGAAACACCATATATTTT	CASSSGQIGNTIYF
-	TRBV20-1	TRBJ1-2	once	TGCAGTGCTAGAGAGAGCGGCTACACCTTC	CSARESGYTF
TRBD2	TRBV5-4	TRBJ2-4	-	TGTGCCAGCAGCCCAACCCTCCCGCGGGAGGGTCAAGACATTCAGTACTTC	CASSPTLPREGQDIQYF
TRBD1	TRBV5-1	TRBJ1-1	once	TGCGCCAGCAGCCTCGGACAGGTGATGAACACTGAAGCTTTCTTT	CASSLGQVMNTEAFF
-	TRBV6-5	TRBJ1-1	few	TGTGCCAGCAGTTACCGGGACAAAGCTTTCTTT	CASSYRDKAFF
-	TRBV20-1	TRBJ1-2	-	TGCAGTGCGACGGCAGGGCGCGGCTACACCTTC	CSATAGRGYTF
-	TRBV10-3	TRBJ1-2	-	TGTGCCATCAGTGAGTCGATACAGGGCCTGGGCTACACCTTC	CAISESIQGLGYTF
TRBD1	TRBV5-6	TRBJ2-4	-	TGTGCCAGCAGCTTTGGGACAGGTAAAAACATTCAGTACTTC	CASSFGTGKNIQYF
TRBD1	TRBV5-4	TRBJ2-1	-	TGTGCCAGCAGCTTAAGGGCAGGGGGTTCGGCTGAGCAGTTCTTC	CASSLRAGGSAEQFF
-	TRBV5-1	TRBJ2-6	-	TGCGCCAGCAGCGCCGGCGGGGGCAGCTCTGGGGCCAACGTCCTGACTTTC	CASSAGGGSSGANVLTF
TRBD1	TRBV9	TRBJ2-7	-	TGTGCCAGCAGCGCCGAGACAGGGGGGAACGAGCAGTACTTC	CASSAETGGNEQYF
TRBD1	TRBV5-6	TRBJ2-3	-	TGTGCCAGCAGCTTGCGACAGGGGGCCTACAAGGGAGATACGCAGTATTTT	CASSLRQGAYKGDTQYF
TRBD1	TRBV15	TRBJ1-4	-	TGTGCCACCAGAGCCTCGGGACAGTGGGAGGAAAAACTGTTTTTT	CATRASGQWEEKLFF
TRBD2	TRBV5-4	TRBJ2-1	-	TGTGCCAGCAGCTTATCTAGCGGGAGAGGCAATGAGCAGTTCTTC	CASSLSSGRGNEQFF
-	TRBV5-4	TRBJ1-1	-	TGTGCCAGCAGCTTGGTTAGGGGTTCTACCACTGAAGCTTTCTTT	CASSLVRGSTTEAFF
-	TRBV30	TRBJ2-7	-	TGTGCCTGGAGTCCCTTCGACAGCTCCTACGAGCAGTACTTC	CAWSPFDSSYEQYF
TRBD1	TRBV30	TRBJ2-1	once	TGTGCCCGCGGACAGGGGAGATTGAGCACCTACAATGAGCAGTTCTTC	CARGQGRLSTYNEQFF
-	TRBV30	TRBJ2-1	few	TGTGCCTGGACCCCCGGAGGGAATGAGCAGTTCTTC	CAWTPGGNEQFF
-	TRBV13	TRBJ1-1	-	TGTGCCAGCACTCTAGGGGGGAACACTGAAGCTTTCTTT	CASTLGGNTEAFF